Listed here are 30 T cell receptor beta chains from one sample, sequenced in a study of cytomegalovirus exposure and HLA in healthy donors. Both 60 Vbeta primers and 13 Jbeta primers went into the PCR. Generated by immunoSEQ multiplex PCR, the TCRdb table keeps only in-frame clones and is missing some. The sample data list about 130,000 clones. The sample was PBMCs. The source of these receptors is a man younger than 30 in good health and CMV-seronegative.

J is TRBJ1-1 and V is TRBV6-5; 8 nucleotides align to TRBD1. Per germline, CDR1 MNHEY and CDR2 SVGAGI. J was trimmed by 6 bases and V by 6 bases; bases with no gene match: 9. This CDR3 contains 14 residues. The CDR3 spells CASSQDRDAPEAFF. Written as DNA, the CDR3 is TGTGCCAGCAGCCAGGACAGGGATGCACCTGAAGCTTTCTTT.

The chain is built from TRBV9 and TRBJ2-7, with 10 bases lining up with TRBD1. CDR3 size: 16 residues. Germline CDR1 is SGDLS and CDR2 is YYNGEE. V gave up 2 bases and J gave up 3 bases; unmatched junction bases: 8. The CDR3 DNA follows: TGTGCCAGCAGCGTGGGGGGGACAGGGGAATACTACGAGCAGTACTTC. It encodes CASSVGGTGEYYEQYF.

Written as DNA, the CDR3 is TGTGCCAGCAGTCCAAAAACGAACACCGGGGAGCTGTTTTTT. The encoded protein is CASSPKTNTGELFF. The rearrangement joins TRBV6-1 to TRBJ2-2; D is unclear. The germline V gene has CDR1 MNHNS and CDR2 SASEGT. The V end lost 5 bases, the J end lost 0 bases, and 7 bases lay between the germline ends. This CDR3 is 14 amino acids long.

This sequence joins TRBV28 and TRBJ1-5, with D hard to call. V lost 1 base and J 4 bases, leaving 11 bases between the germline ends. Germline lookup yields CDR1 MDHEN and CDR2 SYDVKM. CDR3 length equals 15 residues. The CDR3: CASSLSGGINQPQHF. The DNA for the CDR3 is TGTGCCAGCAGTTTATCGGGAGGGATTAATCAGCCCCAGCATTTT.

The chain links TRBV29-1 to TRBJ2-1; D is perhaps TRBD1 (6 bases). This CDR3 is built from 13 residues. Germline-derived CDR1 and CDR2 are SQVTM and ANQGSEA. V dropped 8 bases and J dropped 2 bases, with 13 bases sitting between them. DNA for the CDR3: TGCAGCCAGGGGCAGGGTACCTACAATGAGCAGTTCTTC. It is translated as CSQGQGTYNEQFF.

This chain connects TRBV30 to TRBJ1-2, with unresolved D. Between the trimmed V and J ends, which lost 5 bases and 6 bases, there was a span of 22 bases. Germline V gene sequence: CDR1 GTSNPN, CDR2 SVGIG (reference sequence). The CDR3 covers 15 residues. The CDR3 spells CAWSRGPLSGNGYTF. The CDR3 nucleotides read TGTGCCTGGTCAAGAGGTCCCCTGTCCGGGAATGGCTACACCTTC.

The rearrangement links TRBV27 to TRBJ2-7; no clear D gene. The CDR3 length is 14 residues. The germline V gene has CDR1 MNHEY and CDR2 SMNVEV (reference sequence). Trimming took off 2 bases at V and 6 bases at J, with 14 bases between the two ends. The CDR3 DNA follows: TGTGCCAGCAGTTTAACCCCCCCAGAATCCGAGCAGTACTTC. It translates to CASSLTPPESEQYF.

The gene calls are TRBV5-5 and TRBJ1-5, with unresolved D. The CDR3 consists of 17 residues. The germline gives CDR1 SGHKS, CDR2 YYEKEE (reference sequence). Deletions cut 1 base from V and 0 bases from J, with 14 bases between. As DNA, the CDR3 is TGTGCCAGCAGCTTGTGGGCAGTTACTCGTAGCAATCAGCCCCAGCATTTT. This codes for CASSLWAVTRSNQPQHF.

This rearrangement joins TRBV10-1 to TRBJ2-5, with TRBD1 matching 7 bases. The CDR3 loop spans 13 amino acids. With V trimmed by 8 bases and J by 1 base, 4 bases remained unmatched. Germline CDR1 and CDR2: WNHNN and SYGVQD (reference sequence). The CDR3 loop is CASAEGAQETQYF. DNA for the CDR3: TGCGCCAGCGCCGAGGGGGCCCAAGAGACCCAGTACTTC.

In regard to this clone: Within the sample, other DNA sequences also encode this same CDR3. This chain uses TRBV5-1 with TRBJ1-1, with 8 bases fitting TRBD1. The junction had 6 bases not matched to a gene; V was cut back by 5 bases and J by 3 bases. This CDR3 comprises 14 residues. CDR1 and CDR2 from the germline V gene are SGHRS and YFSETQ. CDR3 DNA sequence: TGCGCCAGCAGTTCACAGGGGGGCGACACTGAAGCTTTCTTT. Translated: CASSSQGGDTEAFF.

In DNA form, the CDR3 reads TGCAGCGTTAATAGCGGAGCCACACCAGATACGCAGTATTTT. Translated: CSVNSGATPDTQYF. The V gene is TRBV29-1, the J gene TRBJ2-3, with D perhaps matching TRBD2 (6 bases). The CDR3 length is 14 residues. Trimming shortened V by 5 bases and J by 4 bases, and 16 bases separated the two germline ends. Germline CDR1 SQVTM, CDR2 ANQGSEA.

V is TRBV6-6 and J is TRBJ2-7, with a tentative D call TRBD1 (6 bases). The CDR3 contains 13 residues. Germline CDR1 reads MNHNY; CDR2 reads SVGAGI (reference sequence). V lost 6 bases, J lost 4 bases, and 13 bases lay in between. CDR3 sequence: CASSPGTGYEQYF. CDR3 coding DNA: TGTGCCAGCAGCCCAGGTACAGGGTACGAGCAGTACTTC.

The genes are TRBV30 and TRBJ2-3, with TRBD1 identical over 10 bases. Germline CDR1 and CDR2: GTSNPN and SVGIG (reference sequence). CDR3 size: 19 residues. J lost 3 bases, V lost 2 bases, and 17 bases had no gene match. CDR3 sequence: CAWSPPRDRGLRGTDTQYF. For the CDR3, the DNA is TGTGCCTGGAGTCCCCCCCGGGACAGGGGCTTAAGGGGTACAGATACGCAGTATTTT. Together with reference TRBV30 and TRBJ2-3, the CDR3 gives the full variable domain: SQTIHQWPATLVQPVGSPLSLECTVEGTSNPNLYWYRQAAGRGLQLLFYSVGIGQISSEVPQNLSASRPQDRQFILSSKKLLLSDSGFYLCAWSPPRDRGLRGTDTQYFGPGTRLTVL.

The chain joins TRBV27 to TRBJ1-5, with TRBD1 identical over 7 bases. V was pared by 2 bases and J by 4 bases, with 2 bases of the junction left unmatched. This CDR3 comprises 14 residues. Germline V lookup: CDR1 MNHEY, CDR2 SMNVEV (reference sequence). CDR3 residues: CASSLNRGNQPQHF. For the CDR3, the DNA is TGTGCCAGCAGTTTAAACAGGGGAAATCAGCCCCAGCATTTT.

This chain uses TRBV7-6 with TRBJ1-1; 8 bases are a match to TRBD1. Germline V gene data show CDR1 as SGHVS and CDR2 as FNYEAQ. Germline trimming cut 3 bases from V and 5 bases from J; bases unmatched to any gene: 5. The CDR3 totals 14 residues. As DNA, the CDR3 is TGTGCCAGCAGCTTCGGACAGGGACGGACTGAAGCTTTCTTT. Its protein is CASSFGQGRTEAFF.

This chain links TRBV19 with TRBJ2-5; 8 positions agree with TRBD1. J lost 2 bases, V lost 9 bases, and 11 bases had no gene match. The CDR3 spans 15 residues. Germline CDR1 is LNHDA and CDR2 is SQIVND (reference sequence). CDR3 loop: CASQLSGGGQETQYF. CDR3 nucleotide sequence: TGTGCCAGCCAGCTCTCAGGGGGCGGGCAAGAGACCCAGTACTTC. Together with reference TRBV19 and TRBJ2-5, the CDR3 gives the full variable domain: DGGITQSPKYLFRKEGQNVTLSCEQNLNHDAMYWYRQDPGQGLRLIYYSQIVNDFQKGDIAEGYSVSREKKESFPLTVTSAQKNPTAFYLCASQLSGGGQETQYFGPGTRLLVL.

CDR3: CSVFRVQGNYGYTF. The CDR3 DNA reads as TGCAGCGTTTTCAGGGTTCAAGGTAACTATGGCTACACCTTC. J is TRBJ1-2 and V is TRBV29-1; D perhaps matches TRBD1 (5 bases). The CDR3 totals 14 residues. V lost 5 bases, J lost 1 base, and 14 bases lay in between. Germline values: CDR1 SQVTM, CDR2 ANQGSEA.

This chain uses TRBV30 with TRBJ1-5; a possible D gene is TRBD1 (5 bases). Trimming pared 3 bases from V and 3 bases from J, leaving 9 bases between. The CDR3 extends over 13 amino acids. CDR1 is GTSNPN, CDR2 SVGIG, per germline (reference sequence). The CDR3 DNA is TGTGCCTGGAGACAGGCTAACAATCAGCCCCAGCATTTT. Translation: CAWRQANNQPQHF.

CDR3 nucleotides: TGTGCCAGCAGCTTCGGGCCTAGGAGGAGCAATCAGCCCCAGCATTTT. Translation gives CASSFGPRRSNQPQHF. V gene TRBV5-6 combines with J gene TRBJ1-5; D ambiguous. The CDR3 totals 16 residues. Trimming removed 2 bases at V and 1 base at J, with 13 bases between. CDR1 is SGHDT, CDR2 YYEEEE, per germline.

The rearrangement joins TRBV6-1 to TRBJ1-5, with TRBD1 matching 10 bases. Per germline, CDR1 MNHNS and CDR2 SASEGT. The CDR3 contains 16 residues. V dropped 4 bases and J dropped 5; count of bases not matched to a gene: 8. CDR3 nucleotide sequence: TGTGCCAGCAGTGCCGGGACAGGGGATTTGGATCAGCCCCAGCATTTT. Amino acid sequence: CASSAGTGDLDQPQHF.

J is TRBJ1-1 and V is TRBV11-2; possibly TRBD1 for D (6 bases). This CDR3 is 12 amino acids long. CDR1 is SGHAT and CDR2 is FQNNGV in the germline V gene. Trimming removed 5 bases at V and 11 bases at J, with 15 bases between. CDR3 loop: CASSQGRGRAFF. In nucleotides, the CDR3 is TGTGCCAGCAGCCAGGGGAGGGGCAGGGCTTTCTTT.

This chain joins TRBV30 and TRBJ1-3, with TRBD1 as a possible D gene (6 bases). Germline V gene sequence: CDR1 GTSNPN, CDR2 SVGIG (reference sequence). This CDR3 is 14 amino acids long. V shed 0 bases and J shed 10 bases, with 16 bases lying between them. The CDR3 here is CAWSVRAGVGTIYF. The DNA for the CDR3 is TGTGCCTGGAGTGTACGGGCAGGGGTGGGGACCATATATTTT.

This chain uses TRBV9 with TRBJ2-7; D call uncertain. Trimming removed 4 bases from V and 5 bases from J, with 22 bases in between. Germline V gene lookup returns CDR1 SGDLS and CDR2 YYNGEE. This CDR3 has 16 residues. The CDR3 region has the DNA TGTGCCAGCAGCCCTCGCTCCACACCCAATTCCGACGAGCAGTACTTC. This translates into CASSPRSTPNSDEQYF.

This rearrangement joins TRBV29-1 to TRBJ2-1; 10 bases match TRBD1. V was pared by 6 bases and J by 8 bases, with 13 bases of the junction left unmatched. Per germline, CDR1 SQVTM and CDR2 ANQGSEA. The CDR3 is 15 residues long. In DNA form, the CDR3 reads TGCAGCGTGTTGAGACCGGGACAGGGGAGCGATGAGCAGTTCTTC. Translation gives CSVLRPGQGSDEQFF.

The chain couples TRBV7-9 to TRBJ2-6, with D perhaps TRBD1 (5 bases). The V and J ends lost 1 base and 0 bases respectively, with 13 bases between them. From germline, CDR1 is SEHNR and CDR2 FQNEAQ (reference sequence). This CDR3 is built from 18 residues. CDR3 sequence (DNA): TGTGCCAGCAGCTTAGGTCAGGGTAAGGTCTCTGGGGCCAACGTCCTGACTTTC. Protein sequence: CASSLGQGKVSGANVLTF.

The CDR3 coding sequence is TGTGCCAGCATCACTTTCTATTCACCCCTCCACTTT. Translated, it gives CASITFYSPLHF. V is TRBV27 and J is TRBJ1-6, with D uncertain. V lost 7 bases and J 8 bases, leaving 9 bases between the germline ends. The CDR3 runs 12 residues. CDR1 and CDR2 from the germline V gene are MNHEY and SMNVEV (reference sequence).

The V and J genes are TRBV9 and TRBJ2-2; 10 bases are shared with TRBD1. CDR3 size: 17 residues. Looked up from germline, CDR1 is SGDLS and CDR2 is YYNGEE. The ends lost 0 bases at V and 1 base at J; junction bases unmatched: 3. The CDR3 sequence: CASSVGRTGGNTGELFF. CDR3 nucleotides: TGTGCCAGCAGCGTAGGGCGGACAGGGGGGAACACCGGGGAGCTGTTTTTT.

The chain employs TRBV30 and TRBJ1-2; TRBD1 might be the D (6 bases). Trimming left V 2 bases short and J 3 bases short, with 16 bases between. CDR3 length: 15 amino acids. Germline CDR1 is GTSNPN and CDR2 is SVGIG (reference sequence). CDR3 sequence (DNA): TGTGCCTGGAGTCGGGGGGGCGCGGAGGACTATGGCTACACCTTC. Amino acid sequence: CAWSRGGAEDYGYTF.

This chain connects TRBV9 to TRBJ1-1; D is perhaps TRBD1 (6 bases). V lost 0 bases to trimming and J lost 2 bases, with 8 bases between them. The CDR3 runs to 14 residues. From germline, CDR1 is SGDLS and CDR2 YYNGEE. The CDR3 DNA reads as TGTGCCAGCAGCGTAGGGACAGATAACACTGAAGCTTTCTTT. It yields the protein CASSVGTDNTEAFF.

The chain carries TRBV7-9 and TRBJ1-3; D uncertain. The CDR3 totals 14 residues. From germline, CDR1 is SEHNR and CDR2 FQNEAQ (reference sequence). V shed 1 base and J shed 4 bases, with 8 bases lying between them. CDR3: CASSLVTSGNTIYF. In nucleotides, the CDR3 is TGTGCCAGCAGCTTAGTCACATCCGGAAACACCATATATTTT.